This T cell receptor beta chain came from a study of cytomegalovirus exposure and HLA in healthy donors. The study's findings and limits: CMV antigen specificity of a few CMV-associated chains was confirmed in vitro.

TCRdb keeps only in-frame clones here, not all; method: immunoSEQ multiplex PCR. The table includes fewer than 350,000 clones, approximately 90% detected once. For this clone: Antigen specificity is unknown.

Between the trimmed V and J ends, which lost 5 bases and 4 bases, there was a span of 12 bases. The germline gives CDR1 LGHNT, CDR2 FRNRAP. The CDR3 is made up of 14 amino acids. The receptor was derived from a young woman in good health and CMV-seronegative. Input material: PBMCs. V usage is TRBV12-5 and J usage is TRBJ2-1; TRBD1 might be the D (6 bases). CDR3 in amino acids: CASGLQDRYNEQFF. In DNA form, the CDR3 reads TGTGCTAGTGGTCTCCAGGACAGATACAATGAGCAGTTCTTC.